This entry features one TCR beta chain sequence. Its specificity is unknown. A far larger clone is just one base off, so this is likely a read error. The source of the sample is a study of prognosis after radiotherapy for stage I lung cancer. Findings and caveats of the study: Differential TRBV and TRBJ gene usage was reported between patients with metastases and patients without them.

TCR beta CDR3 amplification from genomic DNA was performed by two-round multiplex PCR. Gene-specific primers for each TRBV and TRBJ gene drove first-round PCR. In the second PCR round, amplification relied on universal primers. TCRdb called the multiplex PCR reads again in MiXCR, with one record for every CDR3 protein. The sample shows more than 15,000 distinct CDR3 sequences, around 55% of them seen only once. The clonotype originates from a donor over 45 with non-small cell lung cancer. Sequencing used PBMCs, obtained before or after stereotactic body radiation therapy (not recorded which).

DNA for the CDR3: TGTGCCAGCATCGCTGGGCAGAATTCTAACTATGGCTACACCTTC. It translates to CASIAGQNSNYGYTF. This chain joins TRBV6-5 and TRBJ1-2; D uncertain. Trimming cost V 7 bases and J 0 bases, with 15 bases left between them. The CDR3 totals 15 residues. Germline CDR1 is MNHEY and CDR2 is SVGAGI.